This entry lists 23 T cell receptor beta chains sequenced from one sample in a study of cytomegalovirus exposure and HLA in healthy donors (dated by TCRdb to 2016 to 2017). The protocol used for the library was the immunoSEQ multiplex PCR assay. For the multiplex PCR, a mixture combining 60 forward primers for TCR Vbeta segments and 13 reverse primers for TCR Jbeta segments was used. TCRdb limited this immuneACCESS table to in-frame rearrangements with V and J called. A share of clones is missing; checked studies link under half to unresolved V genes, and the rest is unexplained. In all, the sample holds tens of thousands of clones, and 70% to 90% of those were seen once. Less than 3% of the sample is in the top ten clones. What was sequenced was PBMCs. The origin of the receptors is a woman in her thirties in good health and CMV-seronegative.

This clone was observed once. This rearrangement joins TRBV7-2 to TRBJ1-5; 12 nucleotides agree with TRBD1. In germline, CDR1 is SGHTA, CDR2 FQGNSA. There are 15 residues in the CDR3. The V gene end was trimmed by 5 bases and the J gene end by 8 bases; junction bases not matched to a gene: 7. CDR3 DNA: TGTGCCAGCAGCCGCGGGACAGGGGGCAGTAAGCCCCAGCATTTT. Translated: CASSRGTGGSKPQHF.

J is TRBJ2-5 and V is TRBV7-6, with a weak D call TRBD2 (6 bases). Germline CDR1 reads SGHVS; CDR2 reads FNYEAQ. V lost 0 bases and J lost 1, with 6 bases in between. The CDR3 is 14 residues long. CDR3 nucleotides: TGTGCCAGCAGCTTAGCGCGGGGCCAAGAGACCCAGTACTTC. It specifies CASSLARGQETQYF.

The chain recombines TRBV7-2 with TRBJ2-1; the match to TRBD2 covers 10 bases. The CDR3 is 16 amino acids. In germline, CDR1 is SGHTA, CDR2 FQGNSA. V lost 4 bases and J lost 3; bases outside the gene matches: 6. The CDR3 DNA reads as TGTGCCAGCAGCTCGGGACAGCGGGGGGGCTACAATGAGCAGTTCTTC. Translated, it gives CASSSGQRGGYNEQFF.

The rearrangement joins TRBV27 to TRBJ1-1; D is ambiguous. V gave up 4 bases and J gave up 0 bases, with 6 bases separating them. Germline V gene lookup returns CDR1 MNHEY and CDR2 SMNVEV (reference sequence). The CDR3 runs to 13 residues. The CDR3 region has the DNA TGTGCCAGCAGTTCCGGGGTGAACACTGAAGCTTTCTTT. Protein sequence: CASSSGVNTEAFF.

The rearrangement joins TRBV11-2 to TRBJ2-3; weak D call: TRBD1 (6 bases). CDR3 length equals 14 residues. Looked up from germline, CDR1 is SGHAT and CDR2 is FQNNGV. V was pared by 5 bases and J by 6 bases, with 15 bases between. DNA for the CDR3: TGTGCCAGCAGCCAAAACAGGGTGGCGGATACGCAGTATTTT. Amino acids: CASSQNRVADTQYF.

This clone was seen more than once but under ten times. The CDR3 DNA sequence: TGTGCCAGCAGCGTCGGAAGCGGAGCTGGGTATGGCTACACCTTC. It yields the protein CASSVGSGAGYGYTF. The chain uses TRBV9 and TRBJ1-2, with D unclear. Germline V CDR1 and CDR2: SGDLS, YYNGEE. The V gene lost 2 bases and the J gene lost 5 bases, with 16 bases spanning the gap. This CDR3 comprises 15 residues.

The genes are TRBV18 and TRBJ1-6, with 9 nucleotides matching TRBD1. The CDR3 covers 15 residues. V lost 1 base, J lost 7 bases, and 2 bases stayed unmatched. The germline V gene has CDR1 KGHSH and CDR2 LQKENI. In DNA form, the CDR3 reads TGTGCCAGCTCACCACTGGACAGGGGCAATTCACCCCTCCACTTT. Translated, it gives CASSPLDRGNSPLHF.

The V call is TRBV7-2, the J call TRBJ1-1, with D possibly TRBD1 on 5 matching bases. Germline V gene lookup returns CDR1 SGHTA and CDR2 FQGNSA. V lost 1 base and J lost 4, with 10 bases in between. The CDR3 is made up of 14 amino acids. Here the CDR3 reads CASSLDGGGTEAFF. In DNA form, the CDR3 reads TGTGCCAGCAGCTTAGACGGGGGAGGCACTGAAGCTTTCTTT.

V and J are TRBV15 and TRBJ2-7, with D possibly TRBD2 on 5 matching bases. The CDR3 is made up of 15 amino acids. Germline CDR1 is LNHNV and CDR2 is YYDKDF (reference sequence). V gave up 5 bases and J gave up 3 bases, with 17 bases separating them. CDR3 sequence (DNA): TGTGCCACCAGCCGCCGAGGGAGTCTGAACTACGAGCAGTACTTC. Protein sequence: CATSRRGSLNYEQYF.

With respect to this clone: A read error may produce the germline difference seen at one junction end. V and J are TRBV7-9 and TRBJ2-1; D is possibly TRBD1 (6 bases). This CDR3 contains 15 residues. From germline, CDR1 is SEHNR and CDR2 FQNEAQ (reference sequence). The CDR3 DNA reads as TGTTCCAGCAGCTTCCGGGACACGTTGAAGAATGAGCAGTTCTTC. Protein: CSSSFRDTLKNEQFF.

The chain is built from TRBV11-2 and TRBJ1-1; 7 nucleotides agree with TRBD1. The germline V gene has CDR1 SGHAT and CDR2 FQNNGV. This CDR3 contains 16 residues. With V trimmed by 5 bases and J by 4 bases, 13 bases remained unmatched. CDR3 residues: CASSPRSTGWTTEAFF. In nucleotides, the CDR3 is TGTGCCAGCAGCCCTAGGTCGACAGGGTGGACCACTGAAGCTTTCTTT.

The gene calls are TRBV7-8 and TRBJ2-3; no definite D call. This CDR3 is 16 amino acids long. The V end was cut by 5 bases, the J end by 0 bases, with 15 bases between. Per the germline V gene, CDR1 is SGHVS and CDR2 is FQNEAQ. The CDR3 here is CASSARHNPSTDTQYF. CDR3 nucleotides: TGTGCCAGCAGCGCTCGACACAACCCTAGCACAGATACGCAGTATTTT.

This chain links TRBV5-6 with TRBJ2-7; D is uncertain. V lost 1 base and J 0 bases, leaving 5 bases between the germline ends. This CDR3 contains 13 residues. Germline CDR1 reads SGHDT; CDR2 reads YYEEEE. This CDR3 reads CASSLFSSYEQYF. Written as DNA, the CDR3 is TGTGCCAGCAGCTTGTTTAGCTCCTACGAGCAGTACTTC.

This clone was detected once. The chain carries TRBV7-2 and TRBJ1-1, with 7 bases aligning to TRBD1. Germline lookup yields CDR1 SGHTA and CDR2 FQGNSA. The V and J ends lost 1 base and 3 bases, in that order; junction bases with no gene match: 5. The CDR3 loop spans 15 amino acids. This chain's CDR3 is CASSLVGRGDTEAFF. The CDR3 nucleotides are TGTGCCAGCAGCTTAGTAGGCAGGGGGGACACTGAAGCTTTCTTT.

Here the CDR3 DNA reads TGTGCCAGCAGTGAAATGTGGCGGACTAGTAAGTATGAGCAGTTCTTC. Residues: CASSEMWRTSKYEQFF. The gene calls are TRBV2 and TRBJ2-1; 7 bases match TRBD2. J lost 8 bases, V lost 2 bases, and 12 bases had no gene match. CDR3 size: 16 residues. Germline V gene data show CDR1 as SNHLY and CDR2 as FYNNEI.

The genes are TRBV7-2 and TRBJ2-1; a weak D match, TRBD1 (6 bases). The CDR3 loop spans 15 amino acids. The germline CDR1 and CDR2 sequences are SGHTA and FQGNSA. With 3 bases removed from V and 4 bases from J, the gap between germline ends came to 13 bases. The CDR3 region is CASSFGAGEYNEQFF. DNA of the CDR3: TGTGCCAGCAGCTTCGGGGCAGGGGAATACAATGAGCAGTTCTTC.

This chain joins TRBV30 and TRBJ1-2; 11 bases are a match to TRBD1. V lost 4 bases and J lost 5; bases outside the gene matches: 15. The CDR3 extends over 17 amino acids. Germline CDR1 and CDR2: GTSNPN and SVGIG (reference sequence). The CDR3 DNA sequence: TGTGCCTGGACTACTCTATCGGACAGGGGGCTGCAGTATGGCTACACCTTC. Its protein product is CAWTTLSDRGLQYGYTF.

The chain combines TRBV7-9 with TRBJ2-3; 7 positions agree with TRBD1. CDR1 is SEHNR and CDR2 is FQNEAQ in the germline V gene (reference sequence). The CDR3 totals 16 residues. Trimming removed 5 bases from V and 1 base from J; junction bases left unmatched: 9. The chain's CDR3 is CASSPLGQARTDTQYF. Here the CDR3 DNA reads TGTGCCAGCAGCCCATTAGGACAGGCCCGCACAGATACGCAGTATTTT.

V is TRBV27 and J is TRBJ2-7, with D possibly matching TRBD1 (5 bases). Trimming removed 6 bases at V and 3 bases at J, with 18 bases between. CDR1 is MNHEY and CDR2 is SMNVEV in the germline V gene (reference sequence). The CDR3 is made up of 15 amino acids. The CDR3 bases are TGTGCCAGCAGCTACCTAAGGGGCCTGAACTACGAGCAGTACTTC. Its translation is CASSYLRGLNYEQYF.

This chain joins TRBV4-1 and TRBJ2-7, with 8 positions matching TRBD1. The CDR3 length is 17 residues. V was pared by 0 bases and J by 0 bases, with 7 bases of the junction left unmatched. Germline V gene lookup returns CDR1 MGHRA and CDR2 YSYEKL. The CDR3 loop reads CASSQDPGQASSYEQYF. The CDR3 region has the DNA TGCGCCAGCAGCCAAGATCCGGGACAGGCGAGCTCCTACGAGCAGTACTTC.

This clone appeared a single time. The chain has TRBV28 and TRBJ1-2; D call uncertain. V was trimmed by 5 bases and J by 7 bases, leaving 11 bases between them. CDR3 length: 12 residues. Germline CDR1 reads MDHEN; CDR2 reads SYDVKM. The CDR3 DNA reads TGTGCCAGCAGTCTGAGGGCAAGTGGCTACACCTTC. The encoded protein is CASSLRASGYTF.

This clone has a single count. The chain links TRBV9 to TRBJ2-3; no reliable D call. V lost 6 bases to trimming and J lost 2 bases, with 13 bases between them. Germline CDR1 is SGDLS and CDR2 is YYNGEE. The CDR3 has 14 residues. CDR3 sequence reads: CASTPSGFTDTQYF. Here the CDR3 DNA reads TGTGCCAGCACCCCTTCGGGTTTCACAGATACGCAGTATTTT.

V is TRBV5-4 and J is TRBJ1-2; D unresolved. Germline CDR1 SGHNT, CDR2 YYREEE (reference sequence). Trimming stripped 2 bases from V and 5 bases from J, with 7 bases between. This CDR3 is built from 12 residues. CDR3: CASSFGDYGYTF. The CDR3 DNA follows: TGTGCCAGCAGCTTCGGAGATTATGGCTACACCTTC.